The rows below give T cell receptor beta chains drawn from one sample of a study of T cell repertoires in cytomegalovirus infection. These receptors' antigens are unknown. One entry per CDR3 protein results from TCRdb running MiXCR on the reads. The sample lists more than 250,000 distinct CDR3 sequences; approximately 25% were seen once. The sample was cultured PBMCs, taken from culture after CMV antigen stimulation. The source is a human donor in good health (CMV status not recorded). Some clones in this sample may be carry-over from other donors' samples. Each CDR3 is given without its conserved first and last residue.

V,CDR3
TRBV4-1,ASSPTSAYTDTQY
TRBV7-2,ASSYRGAIGSPLH
TRBV29-1,SVGGRIAGGNNEQF
TRBV7-8,ASRSPGLATNEQF
TRBV19,ASSNSGKSSDTQY
TRBV7-2,ASSWTSGRWGETQY
TRBV4-1,ASSQTSGQGASQPQH
TRBV7-6,ASSLAGGFVGELF
TRBV4-2,ASNQGQTYGYT
TRBV7-2,ASSPWLGELF
TRBV12-3/TRBV12-4,ASGPASGSSYNEQF
TRBV7-9,ASSSDSPGTEAF
TRBV4-1,ASSQVQAGTDTQY
TRBV12-5,ASAPNLSTDTQY
TRBV7-8,ASSLEGKADTQY
TRBV19,ASSAQGAGNYGYT
TRBV7-2,ASSGGALEREY
TRBV7-8,ASSLNRGVETQY
TRBV20-1,SASFDMNTEAF
TRBV7-2,ASSPRTSGGTYEQY
TRBV19,ASAPSAGANVLT
TRBV4-3,ASSQDLTAYNSPLH
TRBV7-2,ASSPLRAGGYT
TRBV6-2/TRBV6-3,ASSHPKERSIDPQH
TRBV19,ASMNLAGLLNGYT
TRBV20-1,SARAGVATDTQD
TRBV6-2/TRBV6-3,ASSFTPGDGSPLH
TRBV29-1,SVQTGGRGDTQY
TRBV19,ASSMLALAGRLIDNEQF
TRBV10-2,ASSSTGGSYGYT
TRBV7-9,ASSPRTAVNYGYT
TRBV18,ASSPPGRRSTDTQY
TRBV20-1,SASMTGGIQETQY
TRBV6-6,ASIPQGGMGYT
TRBV28,ASSLGRGLSSYEQY
TRBV28,ASIKDGNTIY
TRBV19,ASTPYGLAGGPFNNEQF
TRBV19,ASKLGYSGKGSNEQF
TRBV28,ASSPPGRNTEAF
TRBV7-8,ASSRTAIAGPSYNEQF
TRBV11-1,ASSRDSGETQY
TRBV29-1,SAVGPGPDTQY
TRBV24-1,ATSDLGQGANGELF
TRBV5-6,ASSPDPGVRSNEQF